This entry is about one T cell receptor (beta chain). Antigen: not known. The data stem from a study of OX40 agonist ivuxolimab in advanced cancers. The overall study: Each dose-escalation patient presented with hepatocellular carcinoma, melanoma, renal cell or head and neck cancer. Study-wide findings and caveats: It was also the case that some nonresponders had low normalized T-cell clonal expansion. Antigen specificity of clonally expanded peripheral T cells was not established.

The V segment lost 3 bases and the J segment 7 bases; nucleotides outside the gene matches: 5. The germline gives CDR1 SGHRS, CDR2 YFSETQ. The CDR3 contains 14 residues. Repertoires were generated with immunoSEQ multiplex PCR, while TCRdb's copy carries only in-frame clones and drops some. The sample consists of more than 100,000 clones, approximately 92% of them appearing once. The V call is TRBV5-1, the J call TRBJ1-5; 9 bases fit TRBD1. This specimen consisted of CD4+ or CD8+ T cells sorted from blood, obtained in a trial of the OX40 agonist ivuxolimab. The receptor was derived from an adult with an advanced solid tumor such as melanoma, head and neck, liver or kidney cancer. CDR3 amino acids: CASSSGQGHQPQHF. The CDR3 coding sequence is TGCGCCAGCAGCTCCGGACAGGGGCACCAGCCCCAGCATTTT.